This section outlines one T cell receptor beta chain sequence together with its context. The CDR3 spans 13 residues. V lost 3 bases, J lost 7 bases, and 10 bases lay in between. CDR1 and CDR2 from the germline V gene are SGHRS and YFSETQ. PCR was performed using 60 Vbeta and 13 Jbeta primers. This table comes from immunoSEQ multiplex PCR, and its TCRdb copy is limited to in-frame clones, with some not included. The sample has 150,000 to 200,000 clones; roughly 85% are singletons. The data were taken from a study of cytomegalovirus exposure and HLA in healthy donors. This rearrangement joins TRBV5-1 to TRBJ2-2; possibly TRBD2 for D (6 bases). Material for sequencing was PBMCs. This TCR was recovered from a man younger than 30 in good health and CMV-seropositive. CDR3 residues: CASSSGLSGELFF. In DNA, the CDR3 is TGCGCCAGCAGCTCCGGACTAAGCGGGGAGCTGTTTTTT.